Listed below are T cell receptor beta chains from one sample, sequenced in a study of cytomegalovirus exposure and HLA in healthy donors. The assay was immunoSEQ multiplex PCR, and TCRdb's table has in-frame clones only and misses some. This sample carries more than 140,000 clones, over 75% of them seen once, and the ten largest clones take approximately 5.5%. The sample consisted of PBMCs. The receptor set was obtained from a young man in good health and CMV-seropositive. The CDR3 runs from the conserved cysteine through the conserved F or W. The order of the fields is D gene, clone size, J gene, V gene, CDR3 protein, CDR3 DNA. The D gene is left open where the match is weak. Size tells how often a clone was seen (once, few, many) or the class of an expanded clone, and some rows leave it out.

D gene: .
clone size: .
J gene: TRBJ1-1
V gene: TRBV6-5
CDR3 protein: CASSYQGRNTEAFF
CDR3 DNA: TGTGCCAGCAGTTACCAGGGGCGGAACACTGAAGCTTTCTTT

D gene: .
clone size: .
J gene: TRBJ1-5
V gene: TRBV7-2
CDR3 protein: CASSLGQGDQPQHF
CDR3 DNA: TGTGCCAGCAGCTTAGGGCAGGGCGATCAGCCCCAGCATTTT

D gene: TRBD1
clone size: .
J gene: TRBJ1-5
V gene: TRBV28
CDR3 protein: CASSLGDRVGNQPQHF
CDR3 DNA: TGTGCCAGCAGTTTGGGGGACAGGGTAGGCAATCAGCCCCAGCATTTT

D gene: TRBD2
clone size: .
J gene: TRBJ2-3
V gene: TRBV5-1
CDR3 protein: CASSPFDSGGTPSTDTQYF
CDR3 DNA: TGCGCCAGCAGTCCGTTCGATAGCGGGGGAACCCCGAGCACAGATACGCAGTATTTT

D gene: TRBD1
clone size: .
J gene: TRBJ2-1
V gene: TRBV13
CDR3 protein: CASSGTVLPNHYNEQFF
CDR3 DNA: TGTGCCAGCAGCGGGACAGTACTCCCTAACCACTACAATGAGCAGTTCTTC

D gene: TRBD1
clone size: .
J gene: TRBJ2-7
V gene: TRBV5-6
CDR3 protein: CASSFGTGNYEQYF
CDR3 DNA: TGTGCCAGCAGCTTTGGGACAGGGAATTACGAGCAGTACTTC

D gene: TRBD2
clone size: .
J gene: TRBJ2-6
V gene: TRBV28
CDR3 protein: CASSLMGGDGANGLTF
CDR3 DNA: TGTGCCAGCAGTTTAATGGGAGGGGACGGGGCCAACGGCCTGACTTTC

D gene: TRBD1
clone size: .
J gene: TRBJ2-7
V gene: TRBV7-2
CDR3 protein: CASSLDVYEGATYEQYF
CDR3 DNA: TGTGCCAGCAGCTTAGACGTTTATGAGGGGGCGACCTACGAGCAGTACTTC

D gene: .
clone size: .
J gene: TRBJ1-2
V gene: TRBV27
CDR3 protein: CASRAGFNYGYTF
CDR3 DNA: TGTGCCAGCAGAGCAGGGTTCAACTATGGCTACACCTTC

D gene: .
clone size: .
J gene: TRBJ1-4
V gene: TRBV15
CDR3 protein: CATSRDDLPGEKLFF
CDR3 DNA: TGTGCCACCAGCAGAGATGACTTGCCTGGAGAAAAACTGTTTTTT

D gene: .
clone size: .
J gene: TRBJ1-1
V gene: TRBV7-9
CDR3 protein: CASSFVQGGTEAFF
CDR3 DNA: TGTGCCAGCAGCTTCGTACAGGGTGGCACTGAAGCTTTCTTT

D gene: TRBD1
clone size: few
J gene: TRBJ1-6
V gene: TRBV2
CDR3 protein: CASSGMTGGDSPLHF
CDR3 DNA: TGTGCCAGCAGTGGGATGACAGGGGGCGATTCACCCCTCCACTTT

D gene: TRBD2
clone size: .
J gene: TRBJ2-7
V gene: TRBV28
CDR3 protein: CASSSQREKNEQYF
CDR3 DNA: TGTGCCAGCAGTTCCCAGCGGGAGAAAAACGAGCAGTACTTC

D gene: .
clone size: .
J gene: TRBJ1-1
V gene: TRBV30
CDR3 protein: CAWTKEGRLNTEAFF
CDR3 DNA: TGTGCCTGGACCAAGGAGGGGCGTCTCAACACTGAAGCTTTCTTT

D gene: TRBD2
clone size: .
J gene: TRBJ2-2
V gene: TRBV18
CDR3 protein: CASSRQRDGTGELFF
CDR3 DNA: TGTGCCAGCTCACGCCAGCGGGATGGTACCGGGGAGCTGTTTTTT

D gene: .
clone size: .
J gene: TRBJ1-1
V gene: TRBV28
CDR3 protein: CASVPGGMSTEAFF
CDR3 DNA: TGTGCCAGCGTACCGGGGGGGATGAGCACTGAAGCTTTCTTT

D gene: .
clone size: .
J gene: TRBJ1-2
V gene: TRBV7-6
CDR3 protein: CASSPRGGVIGYTF
CDR3 DNA: TGTGCCAGCAGCCCCCGGGGAGGTGTGATTGGGTACACCTTC

D gene: .
clone size: .
J gene: TRBJ2-3
V gene: TRBV6-1
CDR3 protein: CASSGRGLATDTQYF
CDR3 DNA: TGTGCCAGCAGTGGACGCGGATTGGCTACAGATACGCAGTATTTT

D gene: TRBD2
clone size: .
J gene: TRBJ2-5
V gene: TRBV19
CDR3 protein: CATSAQETQYF
CDR3 DNA: TGTGCGACTAGCGCCCAAGAGACCCAGTACTTC

D gene: .
clone size: .
J gene: TRBJ2-1
V gene: TRBV2
CDR3 protein: CASGLPGTPNEQFF
CDR3 DNA: TGTGCCAGCGGCCTACCCGGGACTCCGAATGAGCAGTTCTTC

D gene: TRBD1
clone size: .
J gene: TRBJ1-4
V gene: TRBV19
CDR3 protein: CASKPLDRRKLYKLFF
CDR3 DNA: TGTGCCAGTAAGCCTTTGGACAGGAGGAAGTTGTACAAACTGTTTTTT

D gene: .
clone size: .
J gene: TRBJ2-5
V gene: TRBV2
CDR3 protein: CASSESKGEGQETQYF
CDR3 DNA: TGTGCCAGCAGTGAGTCTAAGGGGGAGGGCCAAGAGACCCAGTACTTC

D gene: TRBD1
clone size: .
J gene: TRBJ2-1
V gene: TRBV27
CDR3 protein: CASSGQVGGSYNEQFF
CDR3 DNA: TGTGCCAGCAGTGGACAGGTTGGCGGCTCCTACAATGAGCAGTTCTTC

D gene: .
clone size: few
J gene: TRBJ2-7
V gene: TRBV10-3
CDR3 protein: CAISESVSRASYEQYF
CDR3 DNA: TGTGCCATCAGTGAGTCGGTTAGCAGGGCCTCCTACGAGCAGTACTTC

D gene: .
clone size: .
J gene: TRBJ2-1
V gene: TRBV7-2
CDR3 protein: CASSSSSYNEQFF
CDR3 DNA: TGTGCCAGCAGCTCTAGCTCCTACAATGAGCAGTTCTTC

D gene: .
clone size: .
J gene: TRBJ1-5
V gene: TRBV16
CDR3 protein: CASSQWGGGQPQHF
CDR3 DNA: TGTGCCAGCAGCCAATGGGGGGGAGGTCAGCCCCAGCATTTT

D gene: TRBD1
clone size: .
J gene: TRBJ1-1
V gene: TRBV14
CDR3 protein: CASSQWGQGAAFF
CDR3 DNA: TGTGCCAGCAGCCAATGGGGACAGGGGGCAGCTTTCTTT

D gene: .
clone size: .
J gene: TRBJ2-1
V gene: TRBV21-1
CDR3 protein: CALSSLLSYNEQFF
CDR3 DNA: TGTGCCCTTTCGAGTTTACTCTCCTACAATGAGCAGTTCTTC

D gene: TRBD2
clone size: .
J gene: TRBJ2-1
V gene: TRBV18
CDR3 protein: CASSPGLAGDNEQFF
CDR3 DNA: TGTGCCAGCTCCCCGGGACTAGCGGGGGACAATGAGCAGTTCTTC

D gene: TRBD1
clone size: .
J gene: TRBJ1-2
V gene: TRBV27
CDR3 protein: CASSLLGSDRYGYTF
CDR3 DNA: TGTGCCAGCAGTTTATTAGGATCGGACAGGTATGGCTACACCTTC

D gene: .
clone size: .
J gene: TRBJ2-1
V gene: TRBV27
CDR3 protein: CASSSNRAYNEQFF
CDR3 DNA: TGTGCCAGCAGTTCCAACAGGGCCTACAATGAGCAGTTCTTC

D gene: TRBD2
clone size: .
J gene: TRBJ2-3
V gene: TRBV4-1
CDR3 protein: CASSQERKTSGARTDTQYF
CDR3 DNA: TGCGCCAGCAGCCAAGAGAGGAAGACTAGCGGGGCTCGCACAGATACGCAGTATTTT

D gene: TRBD2
clone size: .
J gene: TRBJ2-1
V gene: TRBV2
CDR3 protein: CASSFLAGTSEQFF
CDR3 DNA: TGTGCCAGCAGTTTCCTAGCGGGAACTTCGGAGCAGTTCTTC

D gene: .
clone size: .
J gene: TRBJ2-7
V gene: TRBV5-1
CDR3 protein: CASSSGEDYYEQYF
CDR3 DNA: TGCGCCAGCAGCTCCGGGGAAGATTACTACGAGCAGTACTTC